These T cell receptor beta chains were read from a single sample in a study of T cell clonotyping in hematopoietic cell transplantation. The protocol was immunoSEQ multiplex PCR, while the TCRdb copy is restricted to in-frame clones and leaves out a portion. The sample consists of fewer than 20,000 clones, less than 80% of them appearing once. The sample comprised peripheral blood mononuclear cells. These receptors were collected from a woman aged 55 to 70 in good health. Some clones in this sample may be carry-over from other donors' samples. The CDR3 runs from the conserved cysteine through the conserved F or W. Each record gives: V gene, clone size, D gene, J gene, CDR3 DNA, CDR3 protein. D genes are given only for firm matches. Rows give clone size only sometimes, using once, few, many, or a class for an expanded clone.

v_gene: TRBV6-5
abundance: NA
d_gene: NA
j_gene: TRBJ1-1
CDR3nt: TGTGCCAGCAGCCCGACATCGCGAGCTGAAGCTTTCTTT
CDR3aa: CASSPTSRAEAFF

v_gene: TRBV2
abundance: NA
d_gene: NA
j_gene: TRBJ1-2
CDR3nt: TGTGCCAGCAAATATGATGGGGTAATCTACACCTTC
CDR3aa: CASKYDGVIYTF

v_gene: TRBV7-9
abundance: NA
d_gene: TRBD2
j_gene: TRBJ2-7
CDR3nt: TGTGCCAGCAGCCCTGGGGGACTAGCTGACGAGCAGTACTTC
CDR3aa: CASSPGGLADEQYF

v_gene: TRBV4-2
abundance: NA
d_gene: TRBD1
j_gene: TRBJ1-2
CDR3nt: TGTGCCAGCAGCCAAGCTAAAAGACAGGGATCGGTCGGCTACACCTTC
CDR3aa: CASSQAKRQGSVGYTF

v_gene: TRBV11-3
abundance: NA
d_gene: NA
j_gene: TRBJ1-1
CDR3nt: NA
CDR3aa: CASSLDWGQGITFF

v_gene: TRBV9
abundance: NA
d_gene: NA
j_gene: TRBJ2-6
CDR3nt: TGTGCCAGCAGCATGACAGCTGGGGCCAACGTCCTGACTTTC
CDR3aa: CASSMTAGANVLTF

v_gene: TRBV7-2
abundance: once
d_gene: TRBD1
j_gene: TRBJ1-1
CDR3nt: TGTGCCAGCAGCCTAACAGGGGGCAGGGGCACTGAAGCTTTCTTT
CDR3aa: CASSLTGGRGTEAFF

v_gene: TRBV4-1
abundance: NA
d_gene: TRBD1
j_gene: TRBJ1-6
CDR3nt: TGCGCCAGCAGCCCCGGAGGACAGGGTAAGGGTCCCCTCCACTTT
CDR3aa: CASSPGGQGKGPLHF

v_gene: TRBV29-1
abundance: NA
d_gene: NA
j_gene: TRBJ1-4
CDR3nt: TGCAGCGTCCCCGGTCCCCTCGGTGAAAAACTGTTTTTT
CDR3aa: CSVPGPLGEKLFF

v_gene: TRBV30
abundance: NA
d_gene: NA
j_gene: TRBJ1-6
CDR3nt: TGTGCCTCAACGACCGCAGGGTCCCTCCACTTT
CDR3aa: CASTTAGSLHF

v_gene: TRBV11-1
abundance: NA
d_gene: NA
j_gene: TRBJ1-6
CDR3nt: TGTGCCAGCAGCCCGGGGATAGGCGGGAAGTCACCCCTCCACTTT
CDR3aa: CASSPGIGGKSPLHF

v_gene: TRBV30
abundance: NA
d_gene: NA
j_gene: TRBJ1-2
CDR3nt: TGTGCCTGGAGAGGCGGGGGGGCAATCTATGGCTACACCTTC
CDR3aa: CAWRGGGAIYGYTF

v_gene: TRBV15
abundance: few
d_gene: TRBD1
j_gene: TRBJ1-4
CDR3nt: TGTGCCACCAGCAGTGGACAGGGTGCTGAAAAACTGTTTTTT
CDR3aa: CATSSGQGAEKLFF

v_gene: TRBV25-1
abundance: few
d_gene: TRBD2
j_gene: TRBJ2-5
CDR3nt: TGTGCCAGCAGTGTAGCGGGCGGTGGAGGAGAGACCCAGTACTTC
CDR3aa: CASSVAGGGGETQYF

v_gene: TRBV6-5
abundance: NA
d_gene: NA
j_gene: TRBJ1-2
CDR3nt: TGTGCCAGCAGTTACGACGGGCTAATGGGTGGCTACACCTTC
CDR3aa: CASSYDGLMGGYTF

v_gene: TRBV7-9
abundance: NA
d_gene: NA
j_gene: TRBJ1-5
CDR3nt: TGTGCCAGCAGCATGTACAATCAGCCCCAGCATTTT
CDR3aa: CASSMYNQPQHF

v_gene: TRBV9
abundance: NA
d_gene: TRBD2
j_gene: TRBJ2-7
CDR3nt: TGTGCCAGCAGCCATTTCGCGGGGGGAGCCTACGAGCAGTACTTC
CDR3aa: CASSHFAGGAYEQYF

v_gene: TRBV4-3
abundance: NA
d_gene: NA
j_gene: TRBJ1-2
CDR3nt: TGCGCCAGCAGCCAAGAGGTCCAGGCCCCGGATGGCTACACCTTC
CDR3aa: CASSQEVQAPDGYTF

v_gene: TRBV28
abundance: NA
d_gene: TRBD1
j_gene: TRBJ1-2
CDR3nt: TGTGCCAGCAGACAGGGGCCCCTTTATGGCTACACCTTC
CDR3aa: CASRQGPLYGYTF

v_gene: TRBV7-2
abundance: NA
d_gene: NA
j_gene: TRBJ1-3
CDR3nt: TGTGCCAGCAGCTTAGTCGGGGGTACTGGAAACACCATATATTTT
CDR3aa: CASSLVGGTGNTIYF

v_gene: TRBV19
abundance: few
d_gene: NA
j_gene: TRBJ2-7
CDR3nt: TGTGCCAGTAGTCCCTCACCGGGACGGAAGGTAGAGCAGTACTTC
CDR3aa: CASSPSPGRKVEQYF

v_gene: TRBV29-1
abundance: NA
d_gene: NA
j_gene: TRBJ1-1
CDR3nt: TGCAGCGGAGGAGATCGAACAGGGACAACTTTCTTT
CDR3aa: CSGGDRTGTTFF

v_gene: TRBV6-1
abundance: once
d_gene: NA
j_gene: TRBJ2-7
CDR3nt: TGTGCCAGCAGTGAAGTCAGGGTCGGCTACGAGCAGTACTTC
CDR3aa: CASSEVRVGYEQYF

v_gene: TRBV29-1
abundance: NA
d_gene: NA
j_gene: TRBJ1-1
CDR3nt: TGCAGCGTTGAGGGCAGGCTGAACACTGAAGCTTTCTTT
CDR3aa: CSVEGRLNTEAFF

v_gene: TRBV5-4
abundance: NA
d_gene: TRBD1
j_gene: TRBJ1-6
CDR3nt: TGTGCCACCAATGACAGGGGTGATTCACCCCTCCACTTT
CDR3aa: CATNDRGDSPLHF

v_gene: TRBV4-3
abundance: NA
d_gene: NA
j_gene: TRBJ1-2
CDR3nt: TGCGCCAGCAGCCAAGATCGATCACAGGGTGACGGTGGTAGCTATGGCTACACCTTC
CDR3aa: CASSQDRSQGDGGSYGYTF

v_gene: TRBV4-2
abundance: NA
d_gene: TRBD1
j_gene: TRBJ2-7
CDR3nt: TGTGCCAGCAGCCAAGATTTGGGGACAGGGGTTAGCGCCTACGAGCAGTACTTC
CDR3aa: CASSQDLGTGVSAYEQYF

v_gene: TRBV27
abundance: NA
d_gene: NA
j_gene: TRBJ2-7
CDR3nt: TGTGCCAGCAGTAGCCCAGGCTACGAGCAGTACTTC
CDR3aa: CASSSPGYEQYF

v_gene: TRBV25-1
abundance: few
d_gene: NA
j_gene: TRBJ2-3
CDR3nt: TGTGCCAGCAGGGGATCTTTCACAGATACGCAGTATTTT
CDR3aa: CASRGSFTDTQYF

v_gene: TRBV29-1
abundance: NA
d_gene: TRBD1
j_gene: TRBJ2-7
CDR3nt: TGCAGCGTTGAAAGTTTCGGTCAGGGGGCCTACTACGAGCAGTACTTC
CDR3aa: CSVESFGQGAYYEQYF

v_gene: TRBV9
abundance: NA
d_gene: TRBD1
j_gene: TRBJ1-1
CDR3nt: TGTGCCAGCAGCGTTCAGGGGGCGTCTGGCACTGAAGCTTTCTTT
CDR3aa: CASSVQGASGTEAFF

v_gene: TRBV5-1
abundance: NA
d_gene: TRBD2
j_gene: TRBJ2-2
CDR3nt: TGCGCCAGCAGCTTCAGCGGGAGAGCGAGCACCGGGGAGCTGTTTTTT
CDR3aa: CASSFSGRASTGELFF

v_gene: TRBV19
abundance: NA
d_gene: NA
j_gene: TRBJ2-7
CDR3nt: TGTGCCAGTGCGCCTCAGATCTCCTACGAGCAGTACTTC
CDR3aa: CASAPQISYEQYF

v_gene: TRBV6-6
abundance: few
d_gene: NA
j_gene: TRBJ1-6
CDR3nt: TGTGCCAGCAGTTTCCGGGACCCCAAAGATTCACCCCTCCACTTT
CDR3aa: CASSFRDPKDSPLHF

v_gene: TRBV27
abundance: NA
d_gene: TRBD1
j_gene: TRBJ1-2
CDR3nt: TGTGCCAGCAGTCCGAGGACAGGTTCTAACTATGGCTACACCTTC
CDR3aa: CASSPRTGSNYGYTF

v_gene: TRBV29-1
abundance: once
d_gene: NA
j_gene: TRBJ1-1
CDR3nt: TGCAGCGTTGTAAAGGGGACCTTGTCCTACACTGAAGCTTTCTTT
CDR3aa: CSVVKGTLSYTEAFF

v_gene: TRBV27
abundance: few
d_gene: TRBD1
j_gene: TRBJ1-2
CDR3nt: TGTGCCAGCAGTCCATCGACAGGGGGGACCTATGGCTACACCTTC
CDR3aa: CASSPSTGGTYGYTF

v_gene: TRBV14
abundance: few
d_gene: NA
j_gene: TRBJ2-3
CDR3nt: TGTGCCAGCAGTCTGCGTCCAGATACGCAGTATTTT
CDR3aa: CASSLRPDTQYF

v_gene: TRBV19
abundance: NA
d_gene: TRBD1
j_gene: TRBJ1-2
CDR3nt: TGTGCCAGTAGTATTAGTGGTTCGGACAGGCGTGGCGGCTACACCTTC
CDR3aa: CASSISGSDRRGGYTF

v_gene: TRBV28
abundance: few
d_gene: NA
j_gene: TRBJ1-2
CDR3nt: TGTGCCAGCAGTTTGGCGCAGGGTGCGAGTGGCTACACCTTC
CDR3aa: CASSLAQGASGYTF

v_gene: TRBV19
abundance: few
d_gene: TRBD1
j_gene: TRBJ1-5
CDR3nt: TGTGCCAGCAATGGGGGACAGGGAGGTGTTCAGCCCCAGCATTTT
CDR3aa: CASNGGQGGVQPQHF

v_gene: TRBV27
abundance: medium-sized
d_gene: NA
j_gene: TRBJ2-7
CDR3nt: TGTGCCAGCAGTTTATCGTCCAGATCCTACGAGCAGTACTTC
CDR3aa: CASSLSSRSYEQYF

v_gene: TRBV5-4
abundance: NA
d_gene: NA
j_gene: TRBJ1-1
CDR3nt: TGTGCCAGCAGCTTGGCCCTCTTCTCACAGGAAGCTTTCTTT
CDR3aa: CASSLALFSQEAFF

v_gene: TRBV6-4
abundance: NA
d_gene: TRBD1
j_gene: TRBJ1-6
CDR3nt: TGTGCCAGCACCAAGGACAGGGGGCTCTGGTTCCTCCACTTT
CDR3aa: CASTKDRGLWFLHF

v_gene: TRBV5-6
abundance: NA
d_gene: NA
j_gene: TRBJ2-7
CDR3nt: TGTGCCAGCAGCGGGGGGGAGGGGGAACCCTACGAGCAGTACTTC
CDR3aa: CASSGGEGEPYEQYF

v_gene: TRBV29-1
abundance: once
d_gene: NA
j_gene: TRBJ2-7
CDR3nt: TGCAGCGTTGATCAGGGTAGTCCTTACGAGCAGTACTTC
CDR3aa: CSVDQGSPYEQYF

v_gene: TRBV6-5
abundance: few
d_gene: NA
j_gene: TRBJ1-1
CDR3nt: TGTGCCAGCAGTTCTTTACGGGACAAGGATGAAGCTTTCTTT
CDR3aa: CASSSLRDKDEAFF

v_gene: TRBV25-1
abundance: NA
d_gene: NA
j_gene: TRBJ2-7
CDR3nt: TGTGCCAGCAGTGAATTCCCCGGTGGGCAGTACTTC
CDR3aa: CASSEFPGGQYF

v_gene: TRBV4-2
abundance: NA
d_gene: NA
j_gene: TRBJ1-6
CDR3nt: TGTGCCAGCAGCCAAGATAGTGGGTCACCCCTCCACTTT
CDR3aa: CASSQDSGSPLHF

v_gene: TRBV5-4
abundance: NA
d_gene: NA
j_gene: TRBJ2-7
CDR3nt: TGTGCCAGCAGCTTGGCCGGACAGCTCTCCTACGAGCAGTACTTC
CDR3aa: CASSLAGQLSYEQYF

v_gene: TRBV7-2
abundance: NA
d_gene: NA
j_gene: TRBJ1-5
CDR3nt: TGTGCCAGCAGCCGAGACGGTAATCAGCCCCAGCATTTT
CDR3aa: CASSRDGNQPQHF

v_gene: TRBV7-2
abundance: NA
d_gene: TRBD2
j_gene: TRBJ2-7
CDR3nt: TGTGCCAGCAGCTTAGCCCGACTAGCGGGGGGTTTCGGCCCCTACGAGCAGTACTTC
CDR3aa: CASSLARLAGGFGPYEQYF

v_gene: TRBV5-1
abundance: NA
d_gene: TRBD1
j_gene: TRBJ2-7
CDR3nt: TGCGCCAGCAGCTTGAGGGTAGGGGGCGGCGAGCAGTACTTC
CDR3aa: CASSLRVGGGEQYF

v_gene: TRBV4-3
abundance: NA
d_gene: NA
j_gene: TRBJ2-3
CDR3nt: TGCGCCAGCAGCCAAGATCGAGAAGATACGCAGTATTTT
CDR3aa: CASSQDREDTQYF

v_gene: TRBV28
abundance: NA
d_gene: NA
j_gene: TRBJ1-3
CDR3nt: TGTGCCGGACGGATGGGAAACACCATATATTTT
CDR3aa: CAGRMGNTIYF